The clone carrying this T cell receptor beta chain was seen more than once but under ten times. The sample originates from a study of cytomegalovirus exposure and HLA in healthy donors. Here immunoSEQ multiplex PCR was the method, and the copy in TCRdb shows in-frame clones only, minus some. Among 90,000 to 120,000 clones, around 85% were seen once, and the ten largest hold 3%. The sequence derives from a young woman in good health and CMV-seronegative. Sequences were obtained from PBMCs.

CDR3 DNA sequence: TGTGCCAGCAGCATCGGTACTGAAGCTTTCTTT. It translates to CASSIGTEAFF. The genes are TRBV28 and TRBJ1-1; unclear D gene. Per the germline V gene, CDR1 is MDHEN and CDR2 is SYDVKM. The CDR3 runs 11 residues. V dropped 6 bases and J dropped 5 bases, with 7 bases sitting between them.